Each of the 26 T cell receptor beta chains below was sequenced from the same sample in a study of OX40 agonist ivuxolimab in advanced cancers. Sequenced by immunoSEQ multiplex PCR; TCRdb stores in-frame clones only, minus some. The table records around 69,000 clones, around 83% of them present only once. This specimen was CD4+ or CD8+ T cells sorted from blood, taken in a trial of the OX40 agonist ivuxolimab. The receptors shown here come from an adult with an advanced solid tumor such as melanoma, head and neck, liver or kidney cancer.

The CDR3 DNA follows: TGTGCCAGCAGTTCGCAGGGCCGTTCGGGTCAGCCCCAGCATTTT. It translates to CASSSQGRSGQPQHF. The chain recombines TRBV27 with TRBJ1-5; D perhaps matches TRBD1 (5 bases). The V and J ends lost 4 bases and 6 bases respectively, with 16 bases between them. The CDR3 has 15 amino acids. Germline V gene data show CDR1 as MNHEY and CDR2 as SMNVEV (reference sequence).

This clone was counted once. V gene TRBV6-6 combines with J gene TRBJ1-3; no clear D gene. The CDR3 totals 16 residues. V lost 5 bases and J lost 0, with 14 bases in between. Germline V gene data show CDR1 as MNHNY and CDR2 as SVGAGI (reference sequence). CDR3 sequence (DNA): TGTGCCAGCAGTAACGAACCTGGGCCCTCTGGAAACACCATATATTTT. Translated: CASSNEPGPSGNTIYF.

The chain links TRBV10-3 to TRBJ1-5, with D hard to call. The V end was cut by 5 bases, the J end by 5 bases, with 10 bases between. The CDR3 length is 13 residues. CDR1 is ENHRY and CDR2 is SYGVKD in the germline V gene. CDR3 sequence: CAISLDGDQPQHF. CDR3 DNA sequence: TGTGCCATCAGTTTGGACGGGGATCAGCCCCAGCATTTT.

The chain has TRBV2 and TRBJ1-1; D unresolved. Trimming removed 4 bases at V and 11 bases at J, with 11 bases between. The germline CDR1 and CDR2 sequences are SNHLY and FYNNEI. The CDR3 totals 11 residues. The CDR3 protein is CASSVTRGAFF. The DNA for the CDR3 is TGTGCCAGCAGTGTTACCAGAGGGGCTTTCTTT.

V gene TRBV5-4 combines with J gene TRBJ2-5; the D is unclear. From germline, CDR1 is SGHNT and CDR2 YYREEE (reference sequence). The CDR3 totals 14 residues. V was cut by 5 bases and J by 2 bases, with 13 bases left in between. The CDR3: CASSLMGIQETQYF. The DNA of the CDR3 is TGTGCCAGCAGTCTCATGGGGATACAAGAGACCCAGTACTTC. Drawing the rest from reference TRBV5-4 and TRBJ2-5, the complete variable domain is ETGVTQSPTHLIKTRGQQVTLRCSSQSGHNTVSWYQQALGQGPQFIFQYYREEENGRGNFPPRFSGLQFPNYSSELNVNALELDDSALYLCASSLMGIQETQYFGPGTRLLVL.

V usage is TRBV19 and J usage is TRBJ2-3; D not resolved. Trimming shortened V by 5 bases and J by 2 bases, and 11 bases separated the two germline ends. This CDR3 region has 14 residues. CDR1 is LNHDA and CDR2 is SQIVND in the germline V gene (reference sequence). The CDR3 spells CASSLMLTTDTQYF. CDR3 DNA sequence: TGTGCCAGTAGTTTGATGCTAACCACAGATACGCAGTATTTT. Full variable domain (remainder filled in from reference TRBV19 and TRBJ2-3): DGGITQSPKYLFRKEGQNVTLSCEQNLNHDAMYWYRQDPGQGLRLIYYSQIVNDFQKGDIAEGYSVSREKKESFPLTVTSAQKNPTAFYLCASSLMLTTDTQYFGPGTRLTVL.

This chain connects TRBV6-1 to TRBJ1-5, with D hard to call. Trimming took 1 base from V and 9 from J, leaving 4 bases between them. CDR3 size: 11 residues. CDR1 MNHNS and CDR2 SASEGT come from the germline V gene. CDR3 amino acids: CASSEGWPQHF. The CDR3, as DNA: TGTGCCAGCAGTGAAGGATGGCCCCAGCATTTT.

The rearrangement joins TRBV10-3 to TRBJ2-3; 7 positions match TRBD1. Germline CDR1 ENHRY, CDR2 SYGVKD. V shed 4 bases and J 0 bases; nucleotides not matched to a gene: 10. The CDR3 totals 17 residues. Here the CDR3 DNA reads TGTGCCATCAGTGCCGCCGGGACAGTGAGGAGCACAGATACGCAGTATTTT. Its protein is CAISAAGTVRSTDTQYF.

In its sample, this clone was seen a few times. This chain joins TRBV6-6 and TRBJ2-2; no firm D call. Trimming removed 5 bases at V and 6 bases at J, with 7 bases between. The V gene's germline CDR1 is MNHNY and CDR2 SVGAGI (reference sequence). This CDR3 comprises 12 residues. The CDR3 nucleotides are TGTGCCAGCAGTCAGCCTGCCGGGGAGCTGTTTTTT. Amino acids: CASSQPAGELFF.

This clone was recorded once. The genes are TRBV29-1 and TRBJ2-5, with 11 nucleotides matching TRBD1. Germline values: CDR1 SQVTM, CDR2 ANQGSEA. V shed 3 bases, J shed 5 bases, and the junction held 8 bases outside the gene matches. The CDR3 spans 15 residues. CDR3 in amino acids: CSVEDRGLRRETQYF. Here the CDR3 DNA reads TGCAGCGTTGAGGACAGGGGGCTAAGGCGGGAGACCCAGTACTTC.

The chain employs TRBV19 and TRBJ2-5, with D possibly being TRBD2 (5 bases). The CDR3 extends over 15 amino acids. Trimming took 3 bases from V and 5 from J, leaving 16 bases between them. Germline V CDR1 and CDR2: LNHDA, SQIVND (reference sequence). The CDR3, as DNA: TGTGCCAGTAGTATCCGTCGAGGGAGTAGGGAGACCCAGTACTTC. Protein product: CASSIRRGSRETQYF.

This clone showed up just a few times. The genes are TRBV5-1 and TRBJ2-5; D is unclear. CDR3 length: 11 residues. Trimming shortened V by 1 base and J by 5 bases, and 3 bases separated the two germline ends. Germline-derived CDR1 and CDR2 are SGHRS and YFSETQ. The CDR3 DNA is TGCGCCAGCAGCTTGAAGGAGACCCAGTACTTC. It translates to CASSLKETQYF.

The chain recombines TRBV5-1 with TRBJ1-3; D perhaps matches TRBD1 (6 bases). Germline V gene lookup returns CDR1 SGHRS and CDR2 YFSETQ. The CDR3 has 15 amino acids. V was trimmed by 0 bases and J by 4 bases, leaving 11 bases between them. CDR3 in DNA: TGCGCCAGCAGCTTGGTGGCAGGGGAGGGAAACACCATATATTTT. This gives the protein CASSLVAGEGNTIYF.

The chain uses TRBV9 and TRBJ2-5; tentative D call: TRBD2 (5 bases). Trimming took off 9 bases at V and 3 bases at J, with 18 bases between the two ends. CDR3 size: 14 residues. Germline assignment: CDR1 SGDLS and CDR2 YYNGEE. The CDR3 DNA reads TGTGCCACCCCCCTTAAAGCGGCTGAAGAGACCCAGTACTTC. Protein sequence: CATPLKAAEETQYF.

In DNA form, the CDR3 reads TGTGCCAGCAGTTCATATAGCGGGAGCGGTCGCGAGCAGTACTTC. Translated: CASSSYSGSGREQYF. The chain combines TRBV6-5 with TRBJ2-7, with 9 bases fitting TRBD2. V gave up 4 bases and J gave up 6 bases; unmatched junction bases: 10. This CDR3 comprises 15 residues. Germline CDR1 MNHEY, CDR2 SVGAGI.

The rearrangement joins TRBV6-1 to TRBJ1-6; unclear D gene. This CDR3 region has 13 residues. Germline V lookup: CDR1 MNHNS, CDR2 SASEGT. V was pared by 3 bases and J by 7 bases, with 7 bases between. CDR3 amino acids: CASSDRRNSPLHF. Here the CDR3 DNA reads TGTGCCAGCAGTGACAGGCGAAATTCACCCCTCCACTTT.

The rearrangement links TRBV11-2 to TRBJ1-1; 9 nucleotides match TRBD1. Germline-derived CDR1 and CDR2 are SGHAT and FQNNGV. The CDR3 is 18 residues long. V lost 5 bases to trimming and J lost 5 bases; unmatched junction nucleotides: 18. CDR3 DNA sequence: TGTGCCAGCAGCCCTCAGGGGACAGGGAGAGGTATGAGGACTGAAGCTTTCTTT. This encodes CASSPQGTGRGMRTEAFF. The whole variable domain, filled in from reference TRBV11-2 and TRBJ1-1, reads EAGVAQSPRYKIIEKRQSVAFWCNPISGHATLYWYQQILGQGPKLLIQFQNNGVVDDSQLPKDRFSAERLKGVDSTLKIQPAKLEDSAVYLCASSPQGTGRGMRTEAFFGQGTRLTVV.

The chain uses TRBV6-1 and TRBJ2-1, with 9 bases that match TRBD2. The junction had 3 bases not matched to a gene; V was cut back by 7 bases and J by 5 bases. The germline V gene encodes CDR1 MNHNS and CDR2 SASEGT. The CDR3 runs 13 residues. CDR3 DNA sequence: TGTGCCAGCACCAAGCGGGGGGACAATGAGCAGTTCTTC. This gives the protein CASTKRGDNEQFF.

The chain recombines TRBV11-2 with TRBJ2-1; D unresolved. The CDR3 totals 12 residues. CDR1 and CDR2 from the germline V gene are SGHAT and FQNNGV. V lost 3 bases to trimming and J lost 4 bases, with 4 bases between them. The CDR3 protein is CASSFAYNEQFF. CDR3 coding DNA: TGTGCCAGCAGCTTCGCTTACAATGAGCAGTTCTTC.

This clone turned up a few times. Here the CDR3 DNA reads TGCGCCAGCAGCTTCAGGGGCGGGGGGTACGAGCAGTACTTC. It codes for CASSFRGGGYEQYF. This chain joins TRBV5-1 and TRBJ2-7, with 8 bases identical to TRBD2. Germline-derived CDR1 and CDR2 are SGHRS and YFSETQ. This CDR3 region has 14 residues. V was pared by 2 bases and J by 4 bases, with 5 bases of the junction left unmatched.

The J gene is TRBJ2-5, the V gene TRBV18; D gene ambiguous. CDR3 length: 13 residues. The V end was cut by 3 bases, the J end by 3 bases, with 8 bases between. In germline, CDR1 is KGHSH, CDR2 LQKENI. The DNA of the CDR3 is TGTGCCAGCTCACCGAACGGAGAAGAGACCCAGTACTTC. This sequence encodes CASSPNGEETQYF.

The table lists this clone with a few counts. CDR3 coding DNA: TGTGCCAGCGCTCGGACAGGATTAGGATCCTACGAGCAGTACTTC. Its protein is CASARTGLGSYEQYF. V and J are TRBV27 and TRBJ2-7; the match to TRBD1 covers 7 bases. This CDR3 is built from 15 residues. The junction had 11 bases not matched to a gene; V was cut back by 8 bases and J by 1 base. Germline assignment: CDR1 MNHEY and CDR2 SMNVEV (reference sequence).

The chain joins TRBV25-1 to TRBJ2-3; D is ambiguous. The CDR3 consists of 14 residues. The germline V gene has CDR1 MGHDK and CDR2 SYGVNS. V was cut by 2 bases and J by 0 bases, with 6 bases left in between. The CDR3, as DNA: TGTGCCAGCAGTGAAGCTGCTAGCACAGATACGCAGTATTTT. This gives the protein CASSEAASTDTQYF.

The chain combines TRBV2 with TRBJ2-1, with D perhaps assigned TRBD1 or TRBD2 (5 bases each). Germline V CDR1 and CDR2: SNHLY, FYNNEI. This CDR3 is 12 amino acids long. Trimming removed 3 bases from V and 7 bases from J, with 7 bases in between. The CDR3 loop reads CASSDGGNEQFF. The DNA for the CDR3 is TGTGCCAGCAGTGATGGGGGAAATGAGCAGTTCTTC.

This chain joins TRBV4-2 and TRBJ1-2; no definite D call. V gave up 4 bases and J gave up 2 bases, with 14 bases separating them. From germline, CDR1 is LGHNA and CDR2 YNFKEQ. This CDR3 comprises 15 residues. As DNA, the CDR3 is TGTGCCAGCAGCCCAAGTGGGGTAGGAAACTATGGCTACACCTTC. Protein: CASSPSGVGNYGYTF.

The chain recombines TRBV7-9 with TRBJ2-4; the match to TRBD1 covers 8 bases. Germline CDR1 reads SEHNR; CDR2 reads FQNEAQ (reference sequence). Trimming cost V 1 base and J 3 bases; bases outside gene matches: 8. The CDR3 runs 17 residues. CDR3 nucleotides: TGTGCCAGCAGCTTAGTTTTAAGACAGGGGAGCAAAAACATTCAGTACTTC. As protein: CASSLVLRQGSKNIQYF.